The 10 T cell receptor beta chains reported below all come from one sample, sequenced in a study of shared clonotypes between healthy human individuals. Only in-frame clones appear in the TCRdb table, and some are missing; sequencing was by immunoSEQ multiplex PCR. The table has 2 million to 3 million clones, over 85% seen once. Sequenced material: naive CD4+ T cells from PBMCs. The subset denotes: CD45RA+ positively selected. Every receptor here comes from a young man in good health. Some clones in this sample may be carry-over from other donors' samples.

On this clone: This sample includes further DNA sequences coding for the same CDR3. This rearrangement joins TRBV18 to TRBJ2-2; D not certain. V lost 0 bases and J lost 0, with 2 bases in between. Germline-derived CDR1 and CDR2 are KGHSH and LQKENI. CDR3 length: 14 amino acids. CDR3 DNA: TGTGCCAGCTCACCACCCTCGAACACCGGGGAGCTGTTTTTT. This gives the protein CASSPPSNTGELFF.

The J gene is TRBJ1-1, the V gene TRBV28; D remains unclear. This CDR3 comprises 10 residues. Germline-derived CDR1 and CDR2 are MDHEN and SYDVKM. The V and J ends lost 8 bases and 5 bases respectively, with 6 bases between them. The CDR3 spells CASAGTEAFF. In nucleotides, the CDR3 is TGTGCCAGCGCGGGAACTGAAGCTTTCTTT.

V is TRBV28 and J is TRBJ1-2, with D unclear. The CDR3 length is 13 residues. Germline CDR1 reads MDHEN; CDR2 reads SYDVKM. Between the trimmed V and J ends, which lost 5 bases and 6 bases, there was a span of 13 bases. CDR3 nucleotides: TGTGCCAGCAGTGCCCCAATGGGCAATGGCTACACCTTC. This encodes CASSAPMGNGYTF.

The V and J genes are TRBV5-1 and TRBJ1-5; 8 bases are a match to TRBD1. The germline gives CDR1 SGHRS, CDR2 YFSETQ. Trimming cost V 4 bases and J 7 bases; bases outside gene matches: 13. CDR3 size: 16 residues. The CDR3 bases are TGCGCCAGCAGCCCAGACCCCTCAGGGGGCGGGCAGCCCCAGCATTTT. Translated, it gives CASSPDPSGGGQPQHF.

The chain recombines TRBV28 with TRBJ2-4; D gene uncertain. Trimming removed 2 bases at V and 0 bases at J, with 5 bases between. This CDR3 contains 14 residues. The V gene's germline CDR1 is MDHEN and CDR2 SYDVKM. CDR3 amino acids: CASSLNLAKNIQYF. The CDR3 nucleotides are TGTGCCAGCAGTTTAAATCTAGCCAAAAACATTCAGTACTTC. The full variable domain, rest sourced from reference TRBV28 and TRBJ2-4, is DVKVTQSSRYLVKRTGEKVFLECVQDMDHENMFWYRQDPGLGLRLIYFSYDVKMKEKGDIPEGYSVSREKKERFSLILESASTNQTSMYLCASSLNLAKNIQYFGAGTRLSVL.

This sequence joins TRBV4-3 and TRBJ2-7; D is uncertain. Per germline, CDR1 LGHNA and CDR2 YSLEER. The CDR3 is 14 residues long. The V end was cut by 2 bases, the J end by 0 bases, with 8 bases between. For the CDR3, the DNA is TGCGCCAGCAGCCAAAGTGTCGGCTCCTACGAGCAGTACTTC. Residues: CASSQSVGSYEQYF.

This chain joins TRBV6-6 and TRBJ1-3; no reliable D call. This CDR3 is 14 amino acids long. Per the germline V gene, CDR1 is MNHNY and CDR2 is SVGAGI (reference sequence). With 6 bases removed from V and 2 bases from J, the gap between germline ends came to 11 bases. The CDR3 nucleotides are TGTGCCAGCAGCCCTTCTGCTCCTGGAAACACCATATATTTT. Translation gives CASSPSAPGNTIYF.

CDR3: CAARTARSGANVLTF. The CDR3 DNA is TGTGCCGCAAGGACTGCGCGCTCTGGGGCCAACGTCCTGACTTTC. The chain has TRBV19 and TRBJ2-6; tentative D call: TRBD2 (5 bases). Germline V gene lookup returns CDR1 LNHDA and CDR2 SQIVND (reference sequence). The CDR3 has 15 residues. The germline V and J ends were trimmed by 11 bases and 0 bases, with 14 bases remaining between them. Based on the CDR3 plus reference TRBV19 and TRBJ2-6, the full variable domain is DGGITQSPKYLFRKEGQNVTLSCEQNLNHDAMYWYRQDPGQGLRLIYYSQIVNDFQKGDIAEGYSVSREKKESFPLTVTSAQKNPTAFYLCAARTARSGANVLTFGAGSRLTVL.

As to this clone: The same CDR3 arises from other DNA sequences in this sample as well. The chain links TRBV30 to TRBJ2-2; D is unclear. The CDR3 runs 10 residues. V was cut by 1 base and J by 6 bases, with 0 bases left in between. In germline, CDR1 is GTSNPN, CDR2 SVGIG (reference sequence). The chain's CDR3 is CAWSAGELFF. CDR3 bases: TGTGCCTGGAGTGCCGGGGAGCTGTTTTTT.

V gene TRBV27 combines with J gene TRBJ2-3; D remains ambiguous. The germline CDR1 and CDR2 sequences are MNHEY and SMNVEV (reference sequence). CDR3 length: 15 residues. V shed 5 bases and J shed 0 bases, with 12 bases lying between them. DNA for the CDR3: TGTGCCAGCAGTGACCCGGGCCTCAGCACAGATACGCAGTATTTT. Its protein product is CASSDPGLSTDTQYF.